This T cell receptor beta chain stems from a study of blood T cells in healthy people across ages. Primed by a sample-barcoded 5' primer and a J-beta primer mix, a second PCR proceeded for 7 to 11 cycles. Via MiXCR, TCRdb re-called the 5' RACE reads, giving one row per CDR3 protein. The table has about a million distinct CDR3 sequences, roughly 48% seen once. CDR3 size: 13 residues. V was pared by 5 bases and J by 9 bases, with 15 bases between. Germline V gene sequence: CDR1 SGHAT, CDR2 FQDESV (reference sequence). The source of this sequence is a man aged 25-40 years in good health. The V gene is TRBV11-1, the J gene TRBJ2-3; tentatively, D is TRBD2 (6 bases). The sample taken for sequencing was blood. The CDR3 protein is CASSTERLGTQYF. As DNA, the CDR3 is TGTGCCAGCAGCACTGAGAGACTAGGCACGCAGTATTTT. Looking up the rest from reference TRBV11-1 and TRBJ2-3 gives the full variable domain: EAEVAQSPRYKITEKSQAVAFWCDPISGHATLYWYRQILGQGPELLVQFQDESVVDDSQLPKDRFSAERLKGVDSTLKIQPAELGDSAMYLCASSTERLGTQYFGPGTRLTVL.